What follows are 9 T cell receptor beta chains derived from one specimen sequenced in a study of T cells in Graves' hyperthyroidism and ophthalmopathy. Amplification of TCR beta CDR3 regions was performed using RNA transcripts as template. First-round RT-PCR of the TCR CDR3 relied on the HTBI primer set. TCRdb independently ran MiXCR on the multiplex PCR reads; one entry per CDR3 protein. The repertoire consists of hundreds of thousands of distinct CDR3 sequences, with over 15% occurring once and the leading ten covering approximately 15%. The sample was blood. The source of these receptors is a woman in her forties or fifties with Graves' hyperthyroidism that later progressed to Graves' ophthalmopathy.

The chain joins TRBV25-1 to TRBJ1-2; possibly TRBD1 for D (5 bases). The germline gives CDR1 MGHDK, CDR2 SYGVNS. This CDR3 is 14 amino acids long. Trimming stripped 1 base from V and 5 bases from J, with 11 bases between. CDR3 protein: CASSESYRKYGYTF. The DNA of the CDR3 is TGTGCCAGCAGTGAATCCTACAGGAAATATGGCTACACCTTC.

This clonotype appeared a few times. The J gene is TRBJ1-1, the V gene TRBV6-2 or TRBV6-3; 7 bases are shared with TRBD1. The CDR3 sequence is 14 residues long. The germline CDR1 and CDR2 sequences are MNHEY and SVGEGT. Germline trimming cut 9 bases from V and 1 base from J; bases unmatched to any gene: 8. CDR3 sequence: CASSRKGANTEAFF. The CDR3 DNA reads TGTGCCAGTTCCCGTAAGGGGGCGAACACTGAAGCTTTCTTT.

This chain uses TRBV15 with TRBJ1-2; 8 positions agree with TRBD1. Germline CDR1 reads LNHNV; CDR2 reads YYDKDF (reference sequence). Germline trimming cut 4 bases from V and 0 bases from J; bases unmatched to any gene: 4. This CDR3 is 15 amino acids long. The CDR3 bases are TGTGCCACCAGCAACCAGGGGGCCACTAACTATGGCTACACCTTC. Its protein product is CATSNQGATNYGYTF. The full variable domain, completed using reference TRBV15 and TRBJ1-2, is DAMVIQNPRYQVTQFGKPVTLSCSQTLNHNVMYWYQQKSSQAPKLLFHYYDKDFNNEADTPDNFQSRRPNTSFCFLDIRSPGLGDTAMYLCATSNQGATNYGYTFGSGTRLTVV.

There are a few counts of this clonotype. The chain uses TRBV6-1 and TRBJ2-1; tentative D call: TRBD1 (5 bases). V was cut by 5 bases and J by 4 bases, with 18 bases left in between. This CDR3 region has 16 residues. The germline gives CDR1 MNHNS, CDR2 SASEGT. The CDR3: CASSPDWGARYNEQFF. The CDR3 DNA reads TGTGCCAGCAGTCCGGATTGGGGCGCCCGTTACAATGAGCAGTTCTTC.

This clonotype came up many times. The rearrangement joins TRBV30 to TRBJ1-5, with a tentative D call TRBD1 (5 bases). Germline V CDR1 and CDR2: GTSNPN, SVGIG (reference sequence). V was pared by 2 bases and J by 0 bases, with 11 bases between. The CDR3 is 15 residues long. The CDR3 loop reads CAWSTGPYSNQPQHF. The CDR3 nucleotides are TGTGCCTGGAGTACGGGACCCTATAGCAATCAGCCCCAGCATTTT.

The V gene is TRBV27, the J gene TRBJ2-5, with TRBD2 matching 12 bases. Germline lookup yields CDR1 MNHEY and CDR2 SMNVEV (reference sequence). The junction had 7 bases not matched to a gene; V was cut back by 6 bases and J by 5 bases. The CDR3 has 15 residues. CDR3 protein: CASSITSGGWETQYF. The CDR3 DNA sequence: TGTGCCAGCAGCATCACTAGCGGGGGGTGGGAGACCCAGTACTTC.

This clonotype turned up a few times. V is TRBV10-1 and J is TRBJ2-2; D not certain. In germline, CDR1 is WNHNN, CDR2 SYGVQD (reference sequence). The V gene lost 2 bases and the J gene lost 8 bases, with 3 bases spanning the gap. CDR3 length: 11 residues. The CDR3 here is CASSERGELFF. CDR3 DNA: TGCGCCAGCAGTGAGAGGGGGGAGCTGTTTTTT.

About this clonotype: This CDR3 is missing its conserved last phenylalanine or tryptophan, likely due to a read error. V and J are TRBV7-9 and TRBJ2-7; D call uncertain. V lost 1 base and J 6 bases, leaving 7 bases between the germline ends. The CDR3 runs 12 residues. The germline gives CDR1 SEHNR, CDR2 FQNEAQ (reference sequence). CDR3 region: CASSLEGFEQYL. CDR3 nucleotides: TGTGCCAGCAGCTTAGAGGGTTTCGAGCAGTACCTC.

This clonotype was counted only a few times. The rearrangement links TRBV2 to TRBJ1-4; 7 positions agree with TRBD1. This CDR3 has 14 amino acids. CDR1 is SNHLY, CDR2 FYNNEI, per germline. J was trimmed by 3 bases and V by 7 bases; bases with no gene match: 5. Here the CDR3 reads CASNPGTANEKLFF. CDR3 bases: TGTGCCAGCAATCCCGGGACAGCTAATGAAAAACTGTTTTTT. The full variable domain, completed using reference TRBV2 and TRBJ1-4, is EPEVTQTPSHQVTQMGQEVILRCVPISNHLYFYWYRQILGQKVEFLVSFYNNEISEKSEIFDDQFSVERPDGSNFTLKIRSTKLEDSAMYFCASNPGTANEKLFFGSGTQLSVL.